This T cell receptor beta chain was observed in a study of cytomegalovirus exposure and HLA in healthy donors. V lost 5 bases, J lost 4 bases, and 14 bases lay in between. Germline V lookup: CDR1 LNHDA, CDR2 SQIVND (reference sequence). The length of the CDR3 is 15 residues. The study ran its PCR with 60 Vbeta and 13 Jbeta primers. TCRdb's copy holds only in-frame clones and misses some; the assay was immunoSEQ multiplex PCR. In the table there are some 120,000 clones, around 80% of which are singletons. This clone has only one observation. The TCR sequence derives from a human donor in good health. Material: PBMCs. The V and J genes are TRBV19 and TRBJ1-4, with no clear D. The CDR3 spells CASSAIRGGNEKLFF. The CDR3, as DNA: TGTGCCAGTAGTGCCATCAGAGGCGGTAATGAAAAACTGTTTTTT.